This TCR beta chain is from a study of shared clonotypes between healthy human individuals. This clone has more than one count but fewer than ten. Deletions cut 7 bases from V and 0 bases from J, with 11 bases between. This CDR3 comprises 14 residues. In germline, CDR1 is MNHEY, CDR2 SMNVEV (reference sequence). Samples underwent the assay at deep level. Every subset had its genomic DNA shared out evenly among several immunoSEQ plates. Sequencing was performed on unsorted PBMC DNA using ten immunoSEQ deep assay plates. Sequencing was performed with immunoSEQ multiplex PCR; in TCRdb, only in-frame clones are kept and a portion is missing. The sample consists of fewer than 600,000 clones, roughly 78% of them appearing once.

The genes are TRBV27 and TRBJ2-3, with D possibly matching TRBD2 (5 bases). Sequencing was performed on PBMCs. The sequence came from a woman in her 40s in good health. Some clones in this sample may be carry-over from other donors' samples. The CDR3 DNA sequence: TGTGCCAGCAAGTCGGGGTCTAGCACAGATACGCAGTATTTT. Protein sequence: CASKSGSSTDTQYF.